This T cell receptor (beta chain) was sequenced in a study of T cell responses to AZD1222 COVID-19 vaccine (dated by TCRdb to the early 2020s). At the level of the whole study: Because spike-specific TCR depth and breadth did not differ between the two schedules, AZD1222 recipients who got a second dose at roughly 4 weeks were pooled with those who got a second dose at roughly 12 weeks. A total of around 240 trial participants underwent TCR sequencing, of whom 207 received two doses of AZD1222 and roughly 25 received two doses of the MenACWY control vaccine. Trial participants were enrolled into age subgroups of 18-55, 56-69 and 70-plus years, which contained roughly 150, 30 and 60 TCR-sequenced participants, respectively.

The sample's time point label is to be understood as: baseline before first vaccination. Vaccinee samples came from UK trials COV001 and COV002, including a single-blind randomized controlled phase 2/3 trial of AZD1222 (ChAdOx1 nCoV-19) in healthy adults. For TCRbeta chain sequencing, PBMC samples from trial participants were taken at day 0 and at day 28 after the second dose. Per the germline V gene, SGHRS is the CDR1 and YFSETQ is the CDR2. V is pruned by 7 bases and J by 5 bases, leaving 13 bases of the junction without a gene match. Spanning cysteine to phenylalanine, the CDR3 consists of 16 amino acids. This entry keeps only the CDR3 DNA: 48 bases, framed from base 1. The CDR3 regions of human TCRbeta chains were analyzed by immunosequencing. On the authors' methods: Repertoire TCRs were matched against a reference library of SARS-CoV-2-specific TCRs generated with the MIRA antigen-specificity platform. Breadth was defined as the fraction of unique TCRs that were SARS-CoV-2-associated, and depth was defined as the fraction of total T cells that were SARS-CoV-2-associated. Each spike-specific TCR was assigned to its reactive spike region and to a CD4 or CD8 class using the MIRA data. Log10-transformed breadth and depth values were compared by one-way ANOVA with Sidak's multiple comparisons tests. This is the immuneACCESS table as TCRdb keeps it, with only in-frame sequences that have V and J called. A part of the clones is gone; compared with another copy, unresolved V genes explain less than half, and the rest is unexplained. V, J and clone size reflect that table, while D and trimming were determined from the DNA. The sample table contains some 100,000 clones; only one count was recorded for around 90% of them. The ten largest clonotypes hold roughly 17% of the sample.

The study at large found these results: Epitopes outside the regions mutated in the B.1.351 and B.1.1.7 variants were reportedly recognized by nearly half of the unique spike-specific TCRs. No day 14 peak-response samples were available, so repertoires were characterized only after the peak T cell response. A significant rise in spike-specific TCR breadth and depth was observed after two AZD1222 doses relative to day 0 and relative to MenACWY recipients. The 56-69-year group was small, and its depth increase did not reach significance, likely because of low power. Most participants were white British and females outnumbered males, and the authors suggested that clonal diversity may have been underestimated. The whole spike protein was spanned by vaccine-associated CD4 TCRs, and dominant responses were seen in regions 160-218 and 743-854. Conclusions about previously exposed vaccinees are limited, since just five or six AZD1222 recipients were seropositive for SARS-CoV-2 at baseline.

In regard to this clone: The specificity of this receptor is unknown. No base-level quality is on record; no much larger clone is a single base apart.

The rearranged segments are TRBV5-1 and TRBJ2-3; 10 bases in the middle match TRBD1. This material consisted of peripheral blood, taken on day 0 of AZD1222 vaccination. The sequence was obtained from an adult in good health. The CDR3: CASWRGGTGEGDTQYF. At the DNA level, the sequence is TGCGCCAGCTGGAGGGGAGGGACAGGGGAAGGAGATACGCAGTATTTT.